This TCR beta chain appears in the sequencing data of a study of T-cell memory formation after mild COVID-19. Study context: TCR clusters mostly belonged to single donors. Study-wide findings and caveats: CD4/CD8 balance held among clones contracting day 15 to 85, and later expanders leaned CD4+. Second-wave clones that peaked on day 37 lacked confirmed SARS-CoV-2 specificity.

This clonotype was counted at least ten times. The target antigen is unknown. Trimming left V 2 bases short and J 0 bases short, with 6 bases between. The CDR3 consists of 13 residues. Germline assignment: CDR1 SGDLS and CDR2 YYNGEE. 5'RACE with constant-segment primers yielded barcoded, UMI-tagged TCR alpha and TCR beta cDNA libraries. TCRdb reanalysed the 5' RACE reads using MiXCR and keeps one entry per CDR3 protein. The repertoire includes hundreds of thousands of distinct CDR3 sequences, roughly 22% of them detected once, and around 13% sits in the top ten. The rearrangement uses TRBV9 and TRBJ2-7, with D unclear. Sequencing used PBMCs or a T cell subset sorted from them (not recorded which). This receptor was obtained from an adult woman who had mild COVID-19 (a few samples of this study predate the infection). Cell type and time point are not known. In DNA, the CDR3 is TGTGCCAGCAGCGTGGCCGACTCCTACGAGCAGTACTTC. As protein: CASSVADSYEQYF.